The T cell receptor beta chain described here comes from a study of T cells after somatic rescue of genetic block. Sequencing was performed with immunoSEQ multiplex PCR; in TCRdb, only in-frame clones are kept and a portion is missing. Altogether 13,000 or so clones are present, around 70% being singletons, with the ten largest covering about 20%. Germline CDR1 SGHDT, CDR2 YYEEEE. The CDR3 sequence is 14 residues long. The V end lost 4 bases, the J end lost 4 bases, and 13 bases lay between the germline ends. The sample taken for sequencing was peripheral blood mononuclear cells (PBMCs). V is TRBV5-6 and J is TRBJ2-3; no clear D gene. The sequence was collected from a boy aged 5-17 years. The CDR3 DNA reads TGTGCCAGCAGCCGAAACTTTTGGGCAGATACGCAGTATTTT. Translation: CASSRNFWADTQYF.